Below, 10 T cell receptor beta chains from the same sample are listed, as sequenced in a study of spatial heterogeneity in lung cancer. TCRdb recomputed calls from the 5' RACE reads with MiXCR, one row per CDR3 protein. The table has 10,000 or so distinct CDR3 sequences, about 5% seen once. Time point denoted: sample taken at primary tumor resection. Unsorted whole RNA from tumor, nontumor lung or frozen PBMC underwent sequencing. Sequencing was performed on PBMCs, taken at surgery. The receptors derive from a male donor with early-stage non-small cell lung cancer.

This clonotype was seen many times. This rearrangement joins TRBV2 to TRBJ1-4; perhaps TRBD1 as D (5 bases). The V gene's germline CDR1 is SNHLY and CDR2 FYNNEI. Trimming removed 6 bases at V and 0 bases at J, with 14 bases between. The length of the CDR3 is 16 residues. The CDR3 is CASRRDRTTTNEKLFF. Written as DNA, the CDR3 is TGTGCCAGCAGGAGAGACAGAACTACAACTAATGAAAAACTGTTTTTT.

This clonotype came up many times. The CDR3 DNA follows: TGCAGCGTTGTCGGGACCAGGACCACCGGGGAGCTGTTTTTT. This gives the protein CSVVGTRTTGELFF. The chain joins TRBV29-1 to TRBJ2-2, with D possibly being TRBD1 or TRBD2 (5 bases each). The CDR3 consists of 14 residues. Looked up from germline, CDR1 is SQVTM and CDR2 is ANQGSEA. V lost 4 bases, J lost 4 bases, and 13 bases lay in between.

This clonotype was seen more than once but under ten times. CDR3 nucleotide sequence: TGTGCCAGCAGTATTACAGCTTTCGAGCAGTACTTC. Translating it yields CASSITAFEQYF. The chain is built from TRBV28 and TRBJ2-7; D is unresolved. The CDR3 has 12 residues. Germline V gene data show CDR1 as MDHEN and CDR2 as SYDVKM. V shed 5 bases and J shed 6 bases, with 11 bases lying between them. Drawing the rest from reference TRBV28 and TRBJ2-7, the complete variable domain is DVKVTQSSRYLVKRTGEKVFLECVQDMDHENMFWYRQDPGLGLRLIYFSYDVKMKEKGDIPEGYSVSREKKERFSLILESASTNQTSMYLCASSITAFEQYFGPGTRLTVT.

CDR3 DNA: TGTGCCAGCTCACCACCTAGCACCAAAAACATTCAGTACTTC. Its protein is CASSPPSTKNIQYF. This sequence joins TRBV18 and TRBJ2-4; D call uncertain. This CDR3 spans 14 amino acids. The V gene's germline CDR1 is KGHSH and CDR2 LQKENI. The germline V and J ends were trimmed by 0 bases and 2 bases, with 5 bases remaining between them.

This clonotype was observed at least ten times. The J gene is TRBJ1-5, the V gene TRBV27; weak D call: TRBD1 (5 bases). V lost 5 bases to trimming and J lost 6 bases, with 11 bases between them. This CDR3 is built from 13 residues. Germline-derived CDR1 and CDR2 are MNHEY and SMNVEV (reference sequence). This CDR3 is CASSPPGSQPQHF. In DNA form, the CDR3 reads TGTGCCAGCAGTCCCCCAGGGTCTCAGCCCCAGCATTTT.

This clonotype was recorded at least ten times. This chain links TRBV5-4 with TRBJ1-1; weak D call: TRBD1 (5 bases). This CDR3 spans 15 amino acids. Per the germline V gene, CDR1 is SGHNT and CDR2 is YYREEE (reference sequence). Trimming removed 4 bases from V and 4 bases from J, with 17 bases in between. Here the CDR3 reads CASSAPGRLGTEAFF. The CDR3 region has the DNA TGTGCCAGCAGCGCACCGGGACGTTTGGGCACTGAAGCTTTCTTT.

This clonotype was picked up many times. The rearrangement joins TRBV6-4 to TRBJ1-5; D gene uncertain. The CDR3 is made up of 15 amino acids. The germline CDR1 and CDR2 sequences are MRHNA and SNTAGT. Deletions cut 2 bases from V and 5 bases from J, with 13 bases between. This CDR3 reads CASSDAFWRYQPQHF. In DNA, the CDR3 is TGTGCCAGCAGTGACGCCTTTTGGAGGTATCAGCCCCAGCATTTT.

This clonotype was recorded many times. This chain uses TRBV28 with TRBJ2-5; D call uncertain. Germline-derived CDR1 and CDR2 are MDHEN and SYDVKM. The CDR3 sequence is 13 residues long. Trimming shortened V by 6 bases and J by 0 bases, and 8 bases separated the two germline ends. CDR3 DNA sequence: TGTGCCAGCAGCCTAGAAAACCAAGAGACCCAGTACTTC. Translating it yields CASSLENQETQYF.

This clonotype was counted ten times or more. The V and J genes are TRBV29-1 and TRBJ2-3; D may be TRBD1 (5 bases). V was trimmed by 2 bases and J by 5 bases, leaving 20 bases between them. Germline CDR1 reads SQVTM; CDR2 reads ANQGSEA. The CDR3 sequence is 16 residues long. As DNA, the CDR3 is TGCAGCGTTGAACGGTTCGACGCGCAGGGATTAGATACGCAGTATTTT. This translates into CSVERFDAQGLDTQYF.

The table lists this clonotype with many counts. This chain uses TRBV7-2 with TRBJ1-1, with D possibly TRBD1 on 5 matching bases. This CDR3 is built from 15 residues. From germline, CDR1 is SGHTA and CDR2 FQGNSA. V was clipped by 1 base and J by 3 bases, with 12 bases between them. The CDR3 spells CASSLGGFTHTEAFF. CDR3 coding DNA: TGTGCCAGCAGCTTAGGGGGGTTTACCCACACTGAAGCTTTCTTT.